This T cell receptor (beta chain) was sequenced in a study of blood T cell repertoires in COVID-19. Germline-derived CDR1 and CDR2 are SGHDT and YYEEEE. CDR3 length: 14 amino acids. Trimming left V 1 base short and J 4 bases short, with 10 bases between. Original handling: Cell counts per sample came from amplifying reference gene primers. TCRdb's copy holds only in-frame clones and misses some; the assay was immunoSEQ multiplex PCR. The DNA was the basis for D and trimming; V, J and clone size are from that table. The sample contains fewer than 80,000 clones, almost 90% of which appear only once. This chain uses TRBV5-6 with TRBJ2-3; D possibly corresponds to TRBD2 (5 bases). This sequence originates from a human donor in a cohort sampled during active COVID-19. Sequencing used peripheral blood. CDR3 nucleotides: TGTGCCAGCAGCTTGATTGGGAGCGCAGATACGCAGTATTTT. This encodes CASSLIGSADTQYF.